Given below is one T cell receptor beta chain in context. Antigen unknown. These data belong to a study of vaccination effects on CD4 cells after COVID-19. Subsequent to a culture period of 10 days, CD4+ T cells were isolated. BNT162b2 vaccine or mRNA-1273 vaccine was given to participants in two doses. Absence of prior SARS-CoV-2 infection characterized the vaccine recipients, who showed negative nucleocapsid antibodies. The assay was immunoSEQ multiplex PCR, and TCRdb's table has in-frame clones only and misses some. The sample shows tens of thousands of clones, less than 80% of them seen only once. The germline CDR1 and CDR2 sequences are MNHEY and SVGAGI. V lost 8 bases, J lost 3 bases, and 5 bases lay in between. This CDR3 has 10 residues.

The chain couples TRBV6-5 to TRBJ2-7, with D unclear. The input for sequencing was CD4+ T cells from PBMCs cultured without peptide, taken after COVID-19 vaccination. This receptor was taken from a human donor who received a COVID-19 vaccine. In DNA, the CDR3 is TGTGCCAGCCCTTTCTACGAGCAGTACGTC. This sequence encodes CASPFYEQYV.